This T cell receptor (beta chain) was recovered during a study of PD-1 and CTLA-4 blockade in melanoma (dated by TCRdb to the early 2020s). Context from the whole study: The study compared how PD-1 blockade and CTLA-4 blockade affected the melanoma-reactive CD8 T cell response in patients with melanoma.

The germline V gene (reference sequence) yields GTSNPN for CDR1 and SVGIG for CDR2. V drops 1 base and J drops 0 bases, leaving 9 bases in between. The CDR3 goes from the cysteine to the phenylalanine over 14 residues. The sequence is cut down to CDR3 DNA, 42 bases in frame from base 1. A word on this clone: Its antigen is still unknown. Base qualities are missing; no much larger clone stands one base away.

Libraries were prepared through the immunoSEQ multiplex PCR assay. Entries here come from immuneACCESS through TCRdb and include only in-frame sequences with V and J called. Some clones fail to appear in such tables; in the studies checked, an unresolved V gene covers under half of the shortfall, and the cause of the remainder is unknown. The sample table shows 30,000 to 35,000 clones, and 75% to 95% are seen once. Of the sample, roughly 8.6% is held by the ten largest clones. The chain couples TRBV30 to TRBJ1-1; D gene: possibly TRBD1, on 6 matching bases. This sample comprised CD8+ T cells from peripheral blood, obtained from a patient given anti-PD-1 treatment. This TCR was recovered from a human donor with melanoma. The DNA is TGTGCCTGGAGTGAGGGGGGGGTGAACACTGAAGCTTTCTTT. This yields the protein CAWSEGGVNTEAFF.